This TCR beta chain is drawn from a study of OX40 agonist ivuxolimab in advanced cancers. Across the whole study: There were three patients with partial responses, one having hepatocellular carcinoma and two cutaneous melanoma.

Clones were read by immunoSEQ multiplex PCR, and TCRdb kept only the in-frame ones, dropping some. Seen here are around 30,000 clones, about 83% observed once, and the top ten hold 15% to 25%. Findings of the study overall: CD8+ T cells were the subset that, on average, had more expanded clones than CD4+. Dose levels from 0.1 to 3.0 mg/kg saw CD4+ and CD8+ blood T cells expand clonally by week 6.

This clone came up a few times. The antigen is not known. The sample in question was CD4+ or CD8+ T cells sorted from blood, obtained in a trial of the OX40 agonist ivuxolimab. The source is an adult with an advanced solid tumor such as melanoma, head and neck, liver or kidney cancer.

The CDR3 reads CASSSGVIYEQYF. The CDR3 nucleotides are TGTGCCAGCAGCTCCGGGGTCATCTACGAGCAGTACTTC. V usage is TRBV13 and J usage is TRBJ2-7, with D perhaps TRBD2 (5 bases). Germline V gives CDR1 PRHDT, CDR2 FYEKMQ (reference sequence). V was shortened by 4 bases and J by 3 bases, with 10 bases between the two germline ends. The CDR3 is 13 residues long.